These T cell receptor beta chains were read from a single sample in a study of cytomegalovirus exposure and HLA in healthy donors. Measured with immunoSEQ multiplex PCR; TCRdb has only the in-frame clones, and not every one. The repertoire holds approximately 190,000 clones, roughly 82% seen once, with roughly 12% in the top ten. The sequenced material came from PBMCs. Source of these receptors: a woman in her thirties in good health and CMV-seropositive. CDR3s include the opening cysteine and the closing phenylalanine or tryptophan. A D gene is named only where the DNA matches it firmly. Some rows have no size entry. The others give once, few or many, or a class for an expanded clone.

j_call | d_call | v_call | clone_size | cdr3_aa | cdr3_nt
TRBJ1-5 | . | TRBV28 | . | CASSLDGVRNQPQHF | TGTGCCAGCAGCCTCGATGGTGTCAGAAATCAGCCCCAGCATTTT
TRBJ2-2 | . | TRBV2 | . | CASSERTVAGELFF | TGTGCCAGCAGTGAGCGGACAGTCGCCGGGGAGCTGTTTTTT
TRBJ1-5 | TRBD1 | TRBV7-8 | . | CASSLLPGGDRHSNQPQHF | TGTGCCAGCAGCTTACTCCCAGGGGGCGACCGTCATAGCAATCAGCCCCAGCATTTT
TRBJ1-1 | TRBD1 | TRBV7-6 | . | CASSAGTALEAFF | TGTGCCAGCAGCGCCGGGACAGCCCTGGAGGCTTTCTTT
TRBJ1-5 | TRBD1 | TRBV2 | few | CASSADRGYQPQHF | TGTGCCAGCAGTGCCGACAGGGGATATCAGCCCCAGCATTTT
TRBJ2-7 | . | TRBV5-4 | . | CASSVTGYYEQYF | TGTGCCAGCAGCGTCACGGGGTACTACGAGCAGTACTTC
TRBJ2-1 | . | TRBV14 | . | CASSQNGVSSYNEQFF | TGTGCCAGCAGCCAAAACGGGGTGAGCTCCTACAATGAGCAGTTCTTC
TRBJ1-2 | TRBD1 | TRBV12-5 | few | CASGFFERTGPDGYTF | TGTGCTAGTGGTTTTTTCGAGAGGACAGGACCGGATGGCTACACCTTC
TRBJ2-1 | . | TRBV5-4 | . | CASSLATRFSYNEQFF | TGTGCCAGCAGCTTGGCCACTAGGTTTTCCTACAATGAGCAGTTCTTC
TRBJ2-1 | . | TRBV6-5 | . | CASSYEGAYNEQFF | TGTGCCAGCAGTTACGAGGGAGCCTACAATGAGCAGTTCTTC